One and the same sample provided the 20 T cell receptor beta chains below, sequenced in a study of T cell responses to AZD1222 COVID-19 vaccine. Assay used: immunoSEQ multiplex PCR; TCRdb lists only in-frame clones, some missing. The sample gives 200,000 or so clones, roughly 92% of which show up once; over 0.95% is in the top ten. Sequenced material: peripheral blood, taken 28 days after the second AZD1222 dose. The receptors originated from an adult who received the AZD1222 COVID-19 vaccine.

This chain connects TRBV7-7 to TRBJ2-3, with 7 bases identical to TRBD2. Germline assignment: CDR1 SSHAT and CDR2 FNYEAQ (reference sequence). Trimming took 2 bases from V and 1 from J; bases not matched to a gene: 3. This CDR3 has 15 residues. The CDR3 coding sequence is TGTGCCAGCAGCTTATTGGGGGGGGGCACAGATACGCAGTATTTT. It is translated as CASSLLGGGTDTQYF.

J is TRBJ1-3 and V is TRBV11-2; D uncertain. From germline, CDR1 is SGHAT and CDR2 FQNNGV. Trimming left V 3 bases short and J 4 bases short, with 13 bases between. The CDR3 is made up of 15 amino acids. The CDR3 spells CASSFSGIRGNTIYF. DNA for the CDR3: TGTGCCAGCAGCTTTTCCGGAATCAGAGGAAACACCATATATTTT.

This clone was counted a few times. This chain links TRBV10-3 with TRBJ1-2; maybe TRBD1 (6 bases). Germline V gene data show CDR1 as ENHRY and CDR2 as SYGVKD. The V end lost 0 bases, the J end lost 8 bases, and 16 bases lay between the germline ends. The CDR3 sequence is 15 residues long. The CDR3 bases are TGTGCCATCAGTGAGTCGGGGGGCGAAAGACGCGGCTACACCTTC. Translated, it gives CAISESGGERRGYTF.

This chain joins TRBV2 and TRBJ2-7, with D unresolved. The CDR3 is 13 amino acids. CDR1 is SNHLY and CDR2 is FYNNEI in the germline V gene. V lost 3 bases and J lost 0, with 6 bases in between. The CDR3 loop reads CASSDGISYEQYF. CDR3 nucleotide sequence: TGTGCCAGCAGTGACGGCATCTCCTACGAGCAGTACTTC.

The chain links TRBV9 to TRBJ2-5; no firm D call. The CDR3 loop spans 15 amino acids. Germline loops: CDR1 SGDLS, CDR2 YYNGEE. V lost 0 bases, J lost 4 bases, and 13 bases lay in between. CDR3 sequence reads: CASSVEARNLETQYF. CDR3 DNA: TGTGCCAGCAGCGTAGAAGCAAGGAATTTAGAGACCCAGTACTTC.

This clone was detected only once. The chain has TRBV28 and TRBJ1-2; D gene ambiguous. Germline CDR1 is MDHEN and CDR2 is SYDVKM. Trimming shortened V by 2 bases and J by 5 bases, and 12 bases separated the two germline ends. The CDR3 loop spans 14 amino acids. The CDR3 DNA reads as TGTGCCAGCAGTTTAATAGGCTCAGTGTATGGCTACACCTTC. It translates to CASSLIGSVYGYTF.

The chain couples TRBV9 to TRBJ2-3, with 11 bases aligning to TRBD2. Trimming removed 5 bases from V and 0 bases from J; junction bases left unmatched: 5. Germline CDR1 SGDLS, CDR2 YYNGEE. The CDR3 totals 16 residues. The CDR3 sequence is CASSVLAGGSTDTQYF. CDR3 coding DNA: TGTGCCAGCAGTGTTCTAGCGGGGGGTAGCACAGATACGCAGTATTTT.

The V call is TRBV5-1, the J call TRBJ2-7; D is unclear. Germline CDR1 reads SGHRS; CDR2 reads YFSETQ. The CDR3 runs to 15 residues. Trimming took off 0 bases at V and 4 bases at J, with 14 bases between the two ends. CDR3 sequence: CASSLDPALIYEQYF. The CDR3 coding sequence is TGCGCCAGCAGCTTGGATCCCGCCCTAATTTACGAGCAGTACTTC.

The chain carries TRBV4-2 and TRBJ1-6; D is possibly TRBD1 (5 bases). Germline-derived CDR1 and CDR2 are LGHNA and YNFKEQ. The CDR3 totals 16 residues. V lost 4 bases to trimming and J lost 0 bases, with 10 bases between them. The DNA for the CDR3 is TGTGCCAGCAGCCGGGACTCCTACTCCTATAATTCACCCCTCCACTTT. Amino acid sequence: CASSRDSYSYNSPLHF.

V is TRBV28 and J is TRBJ1-2; D not certain. Trimming took off 6 bases at V and 1 base at J, with 3 bases between the two ends. The CDR3 loop spans 11 amino acids. The germline gives CDR1 MDHEN, CDR2 SYDVKM. The CDR3 sequence: CASRYNYGYTF. In nucleotides, the CDR3 is TGTGCCAGCAGGTATAACTATGGCTACACCTTC.

The V gene is TRBV5-1, the J gene TRBJ1-4; D remains unclear. This CDR3 contains 15 residues. Germline V gene data show CDR1 as SGHRS and CDR2 as YFSETQ. The germline V and J ends were trimmed by 0 bases and 8 bases, with 14 bases remaining between them. CDR3 coding DNA: TGCGCCAGCAGCTTGGCCGAGGGTAGGGTGGAAAAACTGTTTTTT. It specifies CASSLAEGRVEKLFF.

This chain links TRBV7-9 with TRBJ1-1; 8 bases fit TRBD1. CDR1 SEHNR and CDR2 FQNEAQ come from the germline V gene (reference sequence). V lost 2 bases, J lost 0 bases, and 2 bases stayed unmatched. The CDR3 spans 15 residues. For the CDR3, the DNA is TGTGCCAGCAGCTTAAGACAGGGGTTGAACACTGAAGCTTTCTTT. Translating it yields CASSLRQGLNTEAFF.

The V call is TRBV4-1, the J call TRBJ1-2; D perhaps matches TRBD1 (5 bases). This CDR3 region has 16 residues. The V gene lost 1 base and the J gene lost 8 bases, with 20 bases spanning the gap. Per the germline V gene, CDR1 is MGHRA and CDR2 is YSYEKL. CDR3 region: CASSQGPAGARAGYTF. The CDR3 DNA follows: TGCGCCAGCAGCCAAGGGCCCGCCGGGGCCAGGGCGGGCTACACCTTC.

This chain links TRBV18 with TRBJ2-4; D may be TRBD1 or TRBD2 (5 bases each). This CDR3 contains 15 residues. Trimming took 4 bases from V and 0 from J, leaving 10 bases between them. CDR1 and CDR2 from the germline V gene are KGHSH and LQKENI. CDR3 loop: CASSLGAVAKNIQYF. CDR3 DNA sequence: TGTGCCAGCTCACTCGGGGCTGTAGCCAAAAACATTCAGTACTTC.

The V and J genes are TRBV5-1 and TRBJ2-2; no firm D call. This CDR3 is 14 amino acids long. Germline CDR1 SGHRS, CDR2 YFSETQ. V was cut by 0 bases and J by 6 bases, with 9 bases left in between. DNA of the CDR3: TGCGCCAGCAGCTTGGTTGGGGATTCCGGGGAGCTGTTTTTT. Translation gives CASSLVGDSGELFF.

The genes are TRBV11-2 and TRBJ1-6; TRBD1 is a possible D gene (6 bases). The V end was cut by 1 base, the J end by 8 bases, with 15 bases between. The CDR3 consists of 16 residues. Germline V CDR1 and CDR2: SGHAT, FQNNGV. In DNA, the CDR3 is TGTGCCAGCAGCTTAGTTGCGGGGGCAATTTATTCACCCCTCCACTTT. Protein: CASSLVAGAIYSPLHF.

CDR3 bases: TGTGCCAGCACTAAGGGGACTAGTGGCCGGGGGGAGACCCAGTACTTC. This gives the protein CASTKGTSGRGETQYF. V usage is TRBV19 and J usage is TRBJ2-5; 8 bases agree with TRBD2. The germline gives CDR1 LNHDA, CDR2 SQIVND (reference sequence). The J segment lost 5 bases and the V segment lost 9 bases, leaving 17 bases of the junction unmatched. The CDR3 is made up of 16 amino acids.

The CDR3 reads CASSGSSQGVYYGYTF. As DNA, the CDR3 is TGTGCCAGCAGTGGTTCCTCACAAGGGGTATACTATGGCTACACCTTC. The rearrangement uses TRBV2 and TRBJ1-2, with D possibly being TRBD1 (5 bases). The CDR3 covers 16 residues. V lost 4 bases, J lost 3 bases, and 18 bases lay in between. Germline V gene lookup returns CDR1 SNHLY and CDR2 FYNNEI. Together with reference TRBV2 and TRBJ1-2, the CDR3 gives the full variable domain: EPEVTQTPSHQVTQMGQEVILRCVPISNHLYFYWYRQILGQKVEFLVSFYNNEISEKSEIFDDQFSVERPDGSNFTLKIRSTKLEDSAMYFCASSGSSQGVYYGYTFGSGTRLTVV.

The chain recombines TRBV5-1 with TRBJ1-3, with unresolved D. V shed 2 bases and J shed 0 bases, with 9 bases lying between them. The germline gives CDR1 SGHRS, CDR2 YFSETQ. The CDR3 is 15 amino acids. Written as DNA, the CDR3 is TGCGCCAGCAGCTTAGACGGCAACTCTGGAAACACCATATATTTT. Encoded protein: CASSLDGNSGNTIYF.

This chain joins TRBV5-1 and TRBJ2-1; no clear D gene. Germline CDR1 SGHRS, CDR2 YFSETQ. This CDR3 has 13 amino acids. Trimming left V 0 bases short and J 8 bases short, with 9 bases between. The CDR3 DNA sequence: TGCGCCAGCAGCTTGGGGCAGGACGATGAGCAGTTCTTC. Translated: CASSLGQDDEQFF.